These 9 T cell receptor beta chains were all obtained from the same sample, sequenced in a study of beta chain features in type 1 diabetes. Expressed TCRB transcripts were sequenced because the entire RNA isolate underwent reverse transcription. The data were produced by immunoSEQ multiplex PCR, yet TCRdb's version contains in-frame clones alone and is incomplete. In the table there are about 350,000 clones, 15% to 20% of which are singletons. Material for sequencing was naive CD4+ T cells from blood. The receptors originated from a woman aged 18 to 35 in good health.

The V gene is TRBV6-1, the J gene TRBJ2-1; 10 nucleotides match TRBD2. The junction had 6 bases not matched to a gene; V was cut back by 5 bases and J by 5 bases. Germline values: CDR1 MNHNS, CDR2 SASEGT. There are 15 residues in the CDR3. CDR3 nucleotide sequence: TGTGCCAGCAGTTCCGGGACTAGCGTTCACAATGAGCAGTTCTTC. Translated: CASSSGTSVHNEQFF.

V usage is TRBV4-1 and J usage is TRBJ2-7; D is possibly TRBD1 (6 bases). The V gene's germline CDR1 is MGHRA and CDR2 YSYEKL. This CDR3 is built from 16 residues. V lost 2 bases and J 1 base, leaving 15 bases between the germline ends. The CDR3 bases are TGCGCCAGCAGCCAAAATGTTCTCGGACAGTCCTACGAGCAGTACTTC. It codes for CASSQNVLGQSYEQYF.

As to this clone: The sample holds other DNA sequences that translate to the same CDR3. The chain recombines TRBV5-4 with TRBJ2-7; D is unresolved. CDR3 length: 12 amino acids. Germline V lookup: CDR1 SGHNT, CDR2 YYREEE (reference sequence). Trimming stripped 0 bases from V and 4 bases from J, with 5 bases between. The chain's CDR3 is CASSLDGYEQYF. Written as DNA, the CDR3 is TGTGCCAGCAGCTTGGACGGGTACGAGCAGTACTTC.

The chain joins TRBV19 to TRBJ1-2; 9 positions agree with TRBD1. Per the germline V gene, CDR1 is LNHDA and CDR2 is SQIVND (reference sequence). The V gene end was trimmed by 5 bases and the J gene end by 8 bases; junction bases not matched to a gene: 9. This CDR3 comprises 14 residues. The CDR3 bases are TGTGCCAGTAGTCCGACCGGGACAGGGAGCGGCTACACCTTC. This codes for CASSPTGTGSGYTF.

V usage is TRBV30 and J usage is TRBJ2-7, with 8 bases matching TRBD2. The junction had 6 bases not matched to a gene; V was cut back by 2 bases and J by 3 bases. This CDR3 comprises 14 residues. The germline gives CDR1 GTSNPN, CDR2 SVGIG (reference sequence). The CDR3 DNA sequence: TGTGCCTGGAGTTTAAGCGGGAGTAGCTACGAGCAGTACTTC. Translated: CAWSLSGSSYEQYF.

V is TRBV12-5 and J is TRBJ1-5; D possibly corresponds to TRBD1 (6 bases). The ends were cut back, 0 bases at V and 6 bases at J, with 9 bases in the middle. CDR3 size: 14 residues. Germline V gene data show CDR1 as LGHNT and CDR2 as FRNRAP. The CDR3 coding sequence is TGTGCTAGTGGTTTGGTACAGGGTGGTCAGCCCCAGCATTTT. This encodes CASGLVQGGQPQHF.

This clone was counted a few times. V usage is TRBV5-1 and J usage is TRBJ1-3; D remains unclear. V lost 5 bases to trimming and J lost 0 bases, with 12 bases between them. There are 15 residues in the CDR3. Germline loops: CDR1 SGHRS, CDR2 YFSETQ. DNA of the CDR3: TGCGCCAGCAGACCATCAACACACTCTGGAAACACCATATATTTT. Protein: CASRPSTHSGNTIYF.

This clone has only a few counts. The same CDR3 can be traced to other DNA sequences in this sample. V usage is TRBV30 and J usage is TRBJ1-5; D is uncertain. The V end lost 3 bases, the J end lost 1 base, and 4 bases lay between the germline ends. Germline V gene lookup returns CDR1 GTSNPN and CDR2 SVGIG (reference sequence). The length of the CDR3 is 12 residues. CDR3 in DNA: TGTGCCTGGAGCCAGAGCAATCAGCCCCAGCATTTT. Protein sequence: CAWSQSNQPQHF.

With regard to this clone: Other nucleotide sequences in the sample specify the same CDR3. The genes are TRBV5-1 and TRBJ2-3, with D perhaps TRBD2 (6 bases). This CDR3 has 14 residues. V dropped 4 bases and J dropped 0 bases, with 9 bases sitting between them. In germline, CDR1 is SGHRS, CDR2 YFSETQ. DNA of the CDR3: TGCGCCAGCAGCACCGGGAGAAGCACAGATACGCAGTATTTT. Translation: CASSTGRSTDTQYF. Looking up the rest from reference TRBV5-1 and TRBJ2-3 gives the full variable domain: KAGVTQTPRYLIKTRGQQVTLSCSPISGHRSVSWYQQTPGQGLQFLFEYFSETQRNKGNFPGRFSGRQFSNSRSEMNVSTLELGDSALYLCASSTGRSTDTQYFGPGTRLTVL.